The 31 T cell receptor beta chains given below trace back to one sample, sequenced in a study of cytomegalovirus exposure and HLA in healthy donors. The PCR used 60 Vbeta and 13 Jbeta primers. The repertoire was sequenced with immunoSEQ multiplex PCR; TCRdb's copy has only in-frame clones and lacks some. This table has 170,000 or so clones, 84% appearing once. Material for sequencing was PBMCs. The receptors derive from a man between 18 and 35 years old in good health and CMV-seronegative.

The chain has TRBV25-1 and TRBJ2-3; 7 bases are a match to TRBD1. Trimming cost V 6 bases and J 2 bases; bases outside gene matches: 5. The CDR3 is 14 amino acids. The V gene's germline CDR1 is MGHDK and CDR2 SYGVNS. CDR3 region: CASSPTGVTDTQYF. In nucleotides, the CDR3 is TGTGCCAGCAGCCCTACAGGGGTCACAGATACGCAGTATTTT.

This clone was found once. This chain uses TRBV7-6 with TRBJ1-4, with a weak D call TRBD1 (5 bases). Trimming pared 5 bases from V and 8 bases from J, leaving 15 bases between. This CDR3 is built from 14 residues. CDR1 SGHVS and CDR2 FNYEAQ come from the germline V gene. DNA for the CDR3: TGTGCCAGCAGCCCTCAGACGGGGGGGGAAAAACTGTTTTTT. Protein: CASSPQTGGEKLFF.

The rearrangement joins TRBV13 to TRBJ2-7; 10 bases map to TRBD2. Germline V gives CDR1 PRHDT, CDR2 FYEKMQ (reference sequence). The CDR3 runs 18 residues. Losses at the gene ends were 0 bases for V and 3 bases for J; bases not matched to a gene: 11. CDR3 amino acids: CASSLGSWRTSGGYEQYF. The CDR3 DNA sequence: TGTGCCAGCAGCTTAGGATCGTGGAGGACTAGCGGAGGCTACGAGCAGTACTTC.

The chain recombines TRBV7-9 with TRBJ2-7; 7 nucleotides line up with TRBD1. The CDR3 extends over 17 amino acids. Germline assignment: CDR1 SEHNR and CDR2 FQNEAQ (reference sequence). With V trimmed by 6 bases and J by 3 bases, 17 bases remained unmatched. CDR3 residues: CASSKTLYGTDNYEQYF. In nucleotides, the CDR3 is TGTGCCAGCAGTAAGACCCTCTACGGGACAGACAACTACGAGCAGTACTTC.

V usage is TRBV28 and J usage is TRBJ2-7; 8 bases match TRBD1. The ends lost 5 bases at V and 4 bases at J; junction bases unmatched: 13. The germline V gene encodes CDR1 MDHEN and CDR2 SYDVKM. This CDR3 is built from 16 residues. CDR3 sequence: CASSLNLGQAIYEQYF. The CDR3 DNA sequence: TGTGCCAGCAGTCTTAATTTGGGACAGGCGATATACGAGCAGTACTTC.

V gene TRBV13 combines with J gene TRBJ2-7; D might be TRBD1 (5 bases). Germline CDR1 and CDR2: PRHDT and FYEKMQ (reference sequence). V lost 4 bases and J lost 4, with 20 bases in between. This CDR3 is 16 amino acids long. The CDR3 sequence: CASSSRVVKIRYEQYF. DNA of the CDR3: TGTGCCAGCAGCTCCAGGGTCGTAAAGATAAGATACGAGCAGTACTTC.

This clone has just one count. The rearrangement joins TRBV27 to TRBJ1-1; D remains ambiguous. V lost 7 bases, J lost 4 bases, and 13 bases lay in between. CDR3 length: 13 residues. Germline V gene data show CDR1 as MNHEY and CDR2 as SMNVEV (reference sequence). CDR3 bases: TGTGCCAGCAAGTTCGGGTCTTCCACTGAAGCTTTCTTT. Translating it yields CASKFGSSTEAFF.

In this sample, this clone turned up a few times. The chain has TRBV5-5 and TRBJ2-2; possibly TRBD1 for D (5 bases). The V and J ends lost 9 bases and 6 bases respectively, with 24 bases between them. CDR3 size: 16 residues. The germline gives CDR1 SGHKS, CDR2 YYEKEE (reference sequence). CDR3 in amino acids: CATNHRHSSNAGELFF. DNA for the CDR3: TGTGCCACCAATCACAGGCATTCGAGTAATGCCGGGGAGCTGTTTTTT.

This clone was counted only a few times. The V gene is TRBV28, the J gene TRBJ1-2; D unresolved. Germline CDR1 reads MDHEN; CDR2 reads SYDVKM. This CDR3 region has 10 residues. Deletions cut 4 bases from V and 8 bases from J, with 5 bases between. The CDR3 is CASSSGGYTF. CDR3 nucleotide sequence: TGTGCCAGCAGTTCAGGAGGCTACACCTTC.

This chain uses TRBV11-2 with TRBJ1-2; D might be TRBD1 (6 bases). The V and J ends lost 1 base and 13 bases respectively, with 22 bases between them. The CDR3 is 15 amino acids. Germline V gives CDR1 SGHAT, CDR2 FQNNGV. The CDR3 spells CASSLVPQGLATGTF. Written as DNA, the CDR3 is TGTGCCAGCAGCTTAGTTCCCCAGGGGCTCGCGACCGGCACCTTC.

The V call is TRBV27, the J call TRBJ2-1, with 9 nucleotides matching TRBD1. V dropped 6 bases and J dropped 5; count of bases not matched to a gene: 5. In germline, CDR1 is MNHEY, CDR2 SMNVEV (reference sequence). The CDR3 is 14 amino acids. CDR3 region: CASRPGTGNNEQFF. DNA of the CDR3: TGTGCCAGCAGACCAGGGACAGGGAACAATGAGCAGTTCTTC.

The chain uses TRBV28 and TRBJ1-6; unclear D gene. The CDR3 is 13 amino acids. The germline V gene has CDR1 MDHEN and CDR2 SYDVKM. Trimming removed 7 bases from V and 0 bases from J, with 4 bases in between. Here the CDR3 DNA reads TGTGCCAGCACTAGCTCCTATAATTCACCCCTCCACTTT. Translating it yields CASTSSYNSPLHF.

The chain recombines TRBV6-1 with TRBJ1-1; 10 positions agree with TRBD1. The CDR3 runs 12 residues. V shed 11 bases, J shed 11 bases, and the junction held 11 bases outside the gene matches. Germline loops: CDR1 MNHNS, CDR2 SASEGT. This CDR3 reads CAGRWTGGSAFF. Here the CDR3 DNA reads TGTGCCGGGCGTTGGACAGGGGGATCGGCTTTCTTT.

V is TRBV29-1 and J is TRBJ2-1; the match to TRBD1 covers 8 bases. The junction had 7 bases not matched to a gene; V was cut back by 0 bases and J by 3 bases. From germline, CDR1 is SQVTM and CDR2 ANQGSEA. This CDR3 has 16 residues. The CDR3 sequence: CSVEDLHGQGYNEQFF. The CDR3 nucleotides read TGCAGCGTTGAAGATCTCCACGGACAGGGCTACAATGAGCAGTTCTTC.

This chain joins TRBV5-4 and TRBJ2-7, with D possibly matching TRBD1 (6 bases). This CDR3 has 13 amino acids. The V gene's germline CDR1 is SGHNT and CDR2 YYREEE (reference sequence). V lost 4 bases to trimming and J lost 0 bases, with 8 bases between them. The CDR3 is CASSPTGSYEQYF. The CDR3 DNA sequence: TGTGCCAGCAGCCCGACAGGCTCCTACGAGCAGTACTTC.

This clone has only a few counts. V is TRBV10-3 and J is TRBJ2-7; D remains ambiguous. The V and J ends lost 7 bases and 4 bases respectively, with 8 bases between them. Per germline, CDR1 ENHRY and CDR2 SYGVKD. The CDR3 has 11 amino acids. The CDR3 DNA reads TGTGCCATCACCAAGGAGTACGAGCAGTACTTC. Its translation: CAITKEYEQYF.

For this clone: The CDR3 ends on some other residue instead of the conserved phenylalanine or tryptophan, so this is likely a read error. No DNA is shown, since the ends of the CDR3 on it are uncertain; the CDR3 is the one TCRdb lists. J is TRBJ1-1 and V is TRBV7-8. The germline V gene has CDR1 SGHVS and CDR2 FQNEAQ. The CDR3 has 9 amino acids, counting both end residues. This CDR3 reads CASSLPREC.

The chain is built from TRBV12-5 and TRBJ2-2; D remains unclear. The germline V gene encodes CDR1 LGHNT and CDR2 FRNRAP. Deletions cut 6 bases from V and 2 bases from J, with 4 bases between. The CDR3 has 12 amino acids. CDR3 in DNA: TGTGCTAGTGGGAGTAACACCGGGGAGCTGTTTTTT. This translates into CASGSNTGELFF. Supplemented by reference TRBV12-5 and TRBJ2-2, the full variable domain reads DARVTQTPRHKVTEMGQEVTMRCQPILGHNTVFWYRQTMMQGLELLAYFRNRAPLDDSGMPKDRFSAEMPDATLATLKIQPSEPRDSAVYFCASGSNTGELFFGEGSRLTVL.

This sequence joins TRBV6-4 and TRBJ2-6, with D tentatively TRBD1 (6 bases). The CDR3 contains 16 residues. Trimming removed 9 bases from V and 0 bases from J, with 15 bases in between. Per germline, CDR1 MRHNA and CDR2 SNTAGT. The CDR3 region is CASSDSPISGANVLTF. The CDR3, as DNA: TGTGCCAGTTCGGACAGCCCCATCTCTGGGGCCAACGTCCTGACTTTC.

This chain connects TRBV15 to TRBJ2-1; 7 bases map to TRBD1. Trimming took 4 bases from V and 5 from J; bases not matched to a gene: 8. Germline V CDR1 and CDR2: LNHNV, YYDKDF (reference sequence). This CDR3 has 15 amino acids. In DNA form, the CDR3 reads TGTGCCACCAGCACGGGACAGCAGAAAGACAATGAGCAGTTCTTC. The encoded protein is CATSTGQQKDNEQFF.

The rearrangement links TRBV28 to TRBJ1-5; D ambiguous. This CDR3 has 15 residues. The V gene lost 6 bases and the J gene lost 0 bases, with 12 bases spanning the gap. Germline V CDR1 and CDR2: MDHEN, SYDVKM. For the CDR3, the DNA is TGTGCCAGCAGGGGAGGACCTGTTAGCAATCAGCCCCAGCATTTT. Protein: CASRGGPVSNQPQHF.

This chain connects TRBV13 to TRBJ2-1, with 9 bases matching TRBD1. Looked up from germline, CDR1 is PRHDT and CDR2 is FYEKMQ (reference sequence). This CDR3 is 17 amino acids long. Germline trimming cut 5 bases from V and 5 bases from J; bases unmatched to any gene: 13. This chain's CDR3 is CASSPPRDRDGNNEQFF. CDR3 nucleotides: TGTGCCAGCAGCCCTCCCCGGGACAGGGATGGGAACAATGAGCAGTTCTTC.

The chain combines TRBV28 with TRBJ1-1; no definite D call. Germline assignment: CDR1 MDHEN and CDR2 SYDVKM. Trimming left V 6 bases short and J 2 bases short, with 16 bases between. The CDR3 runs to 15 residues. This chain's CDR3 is CASSNIQTGNTEAFF. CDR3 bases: TGTGCCAGCAGCAACATTCAGACGGGAAACACTGAAGCTTTCTTT.

The CDR3: CASSPQAGAGGGSTGELFF. The CDR3 bases are TGTGCCAGTAGTCCCCAGGCAGGAGCGGGAGGGGGTTCCACCGGGGAGCTGTTTTTT. V usage is TRBV19 and J usage is TRBJ2-2, with 10 bases identical to TRBD2. The V gene's germline CDR1 is LNHDA and CDR2 SQIVND (reference sequence). This CDR3 contains 19 residues. V was clipped by 5 bases and J by 4 bases; unmatched bases: 16.

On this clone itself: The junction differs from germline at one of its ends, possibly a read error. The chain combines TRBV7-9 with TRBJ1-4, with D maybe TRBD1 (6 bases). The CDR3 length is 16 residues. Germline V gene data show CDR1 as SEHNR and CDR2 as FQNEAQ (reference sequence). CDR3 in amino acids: CSSSLRLTGPNEKLFF. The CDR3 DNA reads TGTTCCAGCAGCTTAAGATTGACAGGACCTAATGAAAAACTGTTTTTT.

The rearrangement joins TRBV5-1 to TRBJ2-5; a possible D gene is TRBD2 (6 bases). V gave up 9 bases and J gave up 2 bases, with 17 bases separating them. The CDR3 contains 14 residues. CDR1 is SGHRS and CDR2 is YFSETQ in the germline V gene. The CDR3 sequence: CATRGLGKQETQYF. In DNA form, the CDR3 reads TGCGCCACGCGGGGATTGGGTAAGCAAGAGACCCAGTACTTC.

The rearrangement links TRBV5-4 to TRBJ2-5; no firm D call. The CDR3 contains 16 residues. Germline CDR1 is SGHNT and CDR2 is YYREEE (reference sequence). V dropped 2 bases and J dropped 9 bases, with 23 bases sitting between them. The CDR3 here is CASSFSADATALAQYF. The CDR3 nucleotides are TGTGCCAGCAGCTTCTCCGCGGATGCCACTGCCTTGGCCCAGTACTTC.

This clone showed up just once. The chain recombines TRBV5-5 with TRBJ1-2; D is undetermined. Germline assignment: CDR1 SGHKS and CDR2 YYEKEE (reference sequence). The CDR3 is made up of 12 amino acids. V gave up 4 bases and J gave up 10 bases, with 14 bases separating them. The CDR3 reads CASSGYVGVYTF. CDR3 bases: TGTGCCAGCAGCGGGTACGTGGGCGTCTACACCTTC.

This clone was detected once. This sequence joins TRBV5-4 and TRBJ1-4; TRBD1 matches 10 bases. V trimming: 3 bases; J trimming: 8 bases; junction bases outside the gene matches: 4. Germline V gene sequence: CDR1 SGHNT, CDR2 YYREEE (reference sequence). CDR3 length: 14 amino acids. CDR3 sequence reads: CASSSGQGVEKLFF. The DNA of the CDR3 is TGTGCCAGCAGCTCCGGACAGGGGGTCGAAAAACTGTTTTTT.

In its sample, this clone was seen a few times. CDR3 loop: CASSQNTPGGNTGELFF. In DNA form, the CDR3 reads TGCGCCAGCAGCCAAAATACACCGGGGGGAAACACCGGGGAGCTGTTTTTT. The chain employs TRBV5-1 and TRBJ2-2; 7 nucleotides align to TRBD2. CDR3 size: 17 residues. V lost 4 bases, J lost 2 bases, and 11 bases stayed unmatched. Germline loops: CDR1 SGHRS, CDR2 YFSETQ.

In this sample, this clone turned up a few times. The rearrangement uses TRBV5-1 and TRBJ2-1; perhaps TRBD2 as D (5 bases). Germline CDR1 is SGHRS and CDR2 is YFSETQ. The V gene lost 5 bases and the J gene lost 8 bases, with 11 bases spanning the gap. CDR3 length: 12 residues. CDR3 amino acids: CASSERVDEQFF. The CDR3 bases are TGCGCCAGCAGTGAGAGGGTGGATGAGCAGTTCTTC.